Following are 8 T cell receptor beta chains from one sample sequenced in a study of T cells in Graves' hyperthyroidism and ophthalmopathy. There were TCR beta CDR3 regions amplified from RNA transcripts. HTBI primers drove first-round RT-PCR of the TCR CDR3. TCRdb re-called the multiplex PCR reads with MiXCR, one entry per CDR3 protein. The data contain around 350,000 distinct CDR3 sequences, more than 14% of them seen just once; the ten biggest clones take up about 19%. Specimen: blood. The receptor set was obtained from a woman in her 30s with Graves' ophthalmopathy.

This sequence joins TRBV28 and TRBJ1-5; 9 bases are a match to TRBD1. CDR1 and CDR2 (germline): MDHEN, SYDVKM. The length of the CDR3 is 16 residues. The V and J ends lost 4 bases and 9 bases, in that order; junction bases with no gene match: 13. The CDR3 protein is CASSSSTGGGERPQHF. In nucleotides, the CDR3 is TGTGCCAGCAGTTCCAGCACAGGGGGCGGGGAAAGGCCCCAGCATTTT.

This clonotype was observed at least ten times. J is TRBJ2-7 and V is TRBV4-1; D may be TRBD1 (5 bases). The CDR3 is 14 amino acids. The germline V and J ends were trimmed by 2 bases and 3 bases, with 11 bases remaining between them. Germline V CDR1 and CDR2: MGHRA, YSYEKL. The chain's CDR3 is CASSQLGRDYEQYF. The CDR3 DNA follows: TGCGCCAGCAGCCAACTTGGCAGGGACTACGAGCAGTACTTC.

In this sample, this clonotype turned up a few times. The chain couples TRBV11-2 to TRBJ1-6; D call uncertain. The germline V and J ends were trimmed by 0 bases and 5 bases, with 8 bases remaining between them. Germline values: CDR1 SGHAT, CDR2 FQNNGV. The CDR3 extends over 15 amino acids. CDR3 region: CASSLERTHNSPLHF. CDR3 DNA: TGTGCCAGCAGCTTAGAGAGGACCCATAATTCACCCCTCCACTTT. Filled out from reference TRBV11-2 and TRBJ1-6, the complete variable domain reads EAGVAQSPRYKIIEKRQSVAFWCNPISGHATLYWYQQILGQGPKLLIQFQNNGVVDDSQLPKDRFSAERLKGVDSTLKIQPAKLEDSAVYLCASSLERTHNSPLHFGNGTRLTVT.

This clonotype was observed a few times. V is TRBV3-1 and J is TRBJ2-1, with 12 bases lining up with TRBD2. This CDR3 has 14 residues. The V gene's germline CDR1 is LGHDT and CDR2 YNNKEL (reference sequence). V shed 3 bases and J 7 bases; nucleotides not matched to a gene: 1. Here the CDR3 reads CASSQGTSGNEQFF. CDR3 sequence (DNA): TGTGCCAGCAGCCAGGGGACTAGCGGGAATGAGCAGTTCTTC.

This clonotype turned up a few times. The chain uses TRBV2 and TRBJ1-6; D possibly corresponds to TRBD1 (6 bases). The CDR3 sequence is 14 residues long. Germline V gene sequence: CDR1 SNHLY, CDR2 FYNNEI. V lost 3 bases and J lost 7, with 10 bases in between. CDR3 bases: TGTGCCAGCAGTGACAGGGGAAGCAATTCACCCCTCCACTTT. It translates to CASSDRGSNSPLHF.

In its sample, this clonotype was seen many times. The V gene is TRBV24-1, the J gene TRBJ2-3, with a weak D call TRBD1 (7 bases). V gave up 12 bases and J gave up 0 bases, with 21 bases separating them. This CDR3 spans 16 amino acids. Germline V gene data show CDR1 as KGHDR and CDR2 as SFDVKD. CDR3 DNA: TGTGCCCCGGACAGGCGCACTCGGGAGAGCACAGATACGCAGTATTTT. The encoded protein is CAPDRRTRESTDTQYF.

This clonotype occurred a few times. Possible read error: a much larger clone is one base away. Written as DNA, the CDR3 is TGTGCCAGCGGCTGGGGACAGGGGATCTCTGGGGCCAACGTCCTGACTTTC. Protein: CASGWGQGISGANVLTF. The chain couples TRBV11-1 to TRBJ2-6; TRBD1 matches 10 bases. The CDR3 is made up of 17 amino acids. CDR1 and CDR2 (germline): SGHAT, FQDESV (reference sequence). The V and J ends lost 8 bases and 0 bases, in that order; junction bases with no gene match: 7.

This clonotype has a handful of counts. The chain has TRBV29-1 and TRBJ1-4, with D hard to call. Germline V lookup: CDR1 SQVTM, CDR2 ANQGSEA. The ends were cut back, 4 bases at V and 8 bases at J, with 14 bases in the middle. The CDR3 is 13 residues long. DNA for the CDR3: TGCAGCGTTGCAGGAGCGCTTGGAGAAAAACTGTTTTTT. Translation gives CSVAGALGEKLFF.